A selection of T cell receptor beta chains follows, all from one sample in a study of blood T cell repertoires in COVID-19. TCRdb's table, derived via immunoSEQ multiplex PCR, lists solely in-frame clones and lacks some. This sample has tens of thousands of clones, with about 90% found just once. Sample: peripheral blood. The receptors were gathered from a human donor in a cohort sampled during active COVID-19. CDR3s include the opening cysteine and the closing phenylalanine or tryptophan. The D gene is left open where the match is weak. Clone size, where shown, is once, few, many, or a class for clones that have expanded.

D gene	V gene	CDR3 length	J gene	clone size	CDR3 protein	CDR3 DNA
NA	TRBV5-6	14	TRBJ2-3	NA	CASSLDLLPDTQYF	TGTGCCAGCAGCTTGGACTTGCTACCGGATACGCAGTATTTT
TRBD1	TRBV27	16	TRBJ2-2	NA	CASSFRTGFGAGELFF	TGTGCCAGCAGTTTTAGGACAGGATTCGGGGCCGGGGAGCTGTTTTTT
NA	TRBV6-8	12	TRBJ2-7	NA	CASSYSSGEQYF	TGTGCCAGCAGTTACAGTTCGGGGGAGCAGTACTTC
NA	TRBV5-1	14	TRBJ2-7	NA	CASSLDTGPYEQYF	TGCGCCAGCAGCTTGGATACAGGGCCCTACGAGCAGTACTTC
TRBD2	TRBV7-2	16	TRBJ2-7	NA	CASSRYLSGRGYEQYF	TGTGCCAGCAGCCGGTATCTAAGCGGGAGAGGCTACGAGCAGTACTTC
NA	TRBV18	14	TRBJ2-2	NA	CASTSGLNTGELFF	TGTGCCAGCACCAGCGGGCTGAACACCGGGGAGCTGTTTTTT
TRBD1	TRBV10-1	16	TRBJ2-7	NA	CASSESATGYSYEQYF	TGCGCCAGCAGTGAGTCTGCGACAGGGTATTCCTACGAGCAGTACTTC
TRBD1	TRBV6-6	13	TRBJ1-4	NA	CASGDRVNEKLFF	TGTGCCAGCGGGGACAGGGTTAATGAAAAACTGTTTTTT
NA	TRBV7-9	14	TRBJ2-5	once	CASSLTSLRETQYF	TGTGCCAGCAGCTTAACTAGTTTGAGAGAGACCCAGTACTTC
TRBD1	TRBV7-9	17	TRBJ1-6	NA	CASSSKSLDRQNSPLHF	TGTGCCAGCAGCAGTAAGAGTCTGGACAGGCAAAATTCACCCCTCCACTTT
TRBD1	TRBV19	13	TRBJ2-1	NA	CASWDRFPNEQFF	TGTGCCAGCTGGGACAGGTTTCCCAATGAGCAGTTCTTC
TRBD2	TRBV14	14	TRBJ2-3	NA	CASSVISGTDTQYF	TGTGCCAGCAGCGTGATTAGCGGGACTGATACGCAGTATTTT
TRBD1	TRBV5-4	15	TRBJ2-5	NA	CASSRERGPQETQYF	TGTGCCAGCAGCCGTGAGAGGGGGCCCCAAGAGACCCAGTACTTC
TRBD2	TRBV10-2	15	TRBJ2-7	NA	CASSESGLAAGEQYF	TGCGCCAGCAGTGAGTCGGGACTAGCGGCAGGCGAGCAGTACTTC
TRBD1	TRBV5-1	14	TRBJ1-4	NA	CASSVSGQEKKLFF	TGCGCCAGCAGCGTGTCCGGACAGGAAAAAAAACTGTTTTTT
TRBD1	TRBV11-3	13	TRBJ2-1	NA	CASSSTGVNEQFF	TGTGCCAGCAGCTCGACAGGGGTCAATGAGCAGTTCTTC
NA	TRBV28	15	TRBJ1-5	NA	CASSLPKAGVRPQHF	TGTGCCAGCAGCCTCCCGAAGGCAGGGGTTCGGCCCCAGCATTTT
TRBD1	TRBV19	13	TRBJ2-5	NA	CASSMAGGETQYF	TGTGCCAGTAGTATGGCAGGGGGAGAGACCCAGTACTTC
TRBD1	TRBV6-2/TRBV6-3	17	TRBJ1-5	once	CASSPSDRGGGNQPQHF	TGTGCCAGCAGCCCTAGCGACAGGGGCGGAGGCAATCAGCCCCAGCATTTT
NA	TRBV11-2	12	TRBJ2-7	NA	CASSSGVYEQYF	TGTGCCAGCAGCTCAGGGGTCTACGAGCAGTACTTC